This paragraph covers one TCR beta chain sequence. Single viable CD3+CD4+CD8-CD45RO+ cells were sorted as the memory CD4+ T cells. Serum IgG to CMV pp150, pp28, p38 and p52 defined serostatus. Germline values: CDR1 SNHLY, CDR2 FYNNEI. The CDR3 contains 14 residues. The V gene lost 5 bases and the J gene lost 4 bases, with 11 bases spanning the gap. Original processing methods: Out-of-frame sequences were removed, leaving 2,204,828 distinct TCRbeta sequences. Sequencing was performed with immunoSEQ multiplex PCR; in TCRdb, only in-frame clones are kept and a portion is missing. V and J calls and clone size are those listed in that table; D and trimming were worked out from the DNA. The sample lists 25,000 to 35,000 clones, under 85% occurring once. The data stem from a study of memory CD4+ T cells and cytomegalovirus serostatus.

V is TRBV2 and J is TRBJ1-4, with no clear D. The sequence came from an adult in good health and CMV-seronegative. Sequencing input: memory CD4+ T cells from blood. As DNA, the CDR3 is TGTGCCAGCAGTTACTCTCGGGGTAATGAAAAACTGTTTTTT. Translation: CASSYSRGNEKLFF. The whole variable domain, remainder taken from reference TRBV2 and TRBJ1-4, is EPEVTQTPSHQVTQMGQEVILRCVPISNHLYFYWYRQILGQKVEFLVSFYNNEISEKSEIFDDQFSVERPDGSNFTLKIRSTKLEDSAMYFCASSYSRGNEKLFFGSGTQLSVL.